Below, 28 T cell receptor beta chains from the same sample are listed, as sequenced in a study of blood T cell repertoires in COVID-19. Clones were read by immunoSEQ multiplex PCR, and TCRdb kept only the in-frame ones, dropping some. The sample holds more than 55,000 clones, approximately 79% seen once. Sequencing was performed on peripheral blood. All receptors derive from a human donor in a cohort sampled during active COVID-19.

The chain links TRBV18 to TRBJ2-1; TRBD2 matches at 14 bases. V was clipped by 4 bases and J by 6 bases; unmatched bases: 2. The length of the CDR3 is 15 residues. CDR1 KGHSH and CDR2 LQKENI come from the germline V gene. CDR3 bases: TGTGCCAGCTCACAGGGACTAGCGGGAGCCAATGAGCAGTTCTTC. Its translation: CASSQGLAGANEQFF. The full variable domain, in which reference TRBV18 and TRBJ2-1 provide the parts outside the CDR3, is NAGVMQNPRHLVRRRGQEARLRCSPMKGHSHVYWYRQLPEEGLKFMVYLQKENIIDESGMPKERFSAEFPKEGPSILRIQQVVRGDSAAYFCASSQGLAGANEQFFGPGTRLTVL.

The V call is TRBV28, the J call TRBJ2-7, with 10 bases lining up with TRBD1. Germline V CDR1 and CDR2: MDHEN, SYDVKM. V dropped 6 bases and J dropped 3; count of bases not matched to a gene: 5. The CDR3 covers 14 residues. CDR3 coding DNA: TGTGCCAGCAGGGGACAGGGGAAGGGCTACGAGCAGTACTTC. Protein: CASRGQGKGYEQYF.

The chain uses TRBV7-8 and TRBJ2-7; 14 nucleotides match TRBD2. After removal of 5 bases from V and 6 bases from J, the junction contained 3 bases not matched to a gene. This CDR3 is 14 amino acids long. Germline loops: CDR1 SGHVS, CDR2 FQNEAQ. The CDR3 bases are TGTGCCAGCAGCGGGGGACTAGCGGGAGTCGAGCAGTACTTC. Protein sequence: CASSGGLAGVEQYF. Supplemented by reference TRBV7-8 and TRBJ2-7, the full variable domain reads GAGVSQSPRYKVAKRGQDVALRCDPISGHVSLFWYQQALGQGPEFLTYFQNEAQLDKSGLPSDRFFAERPEGSVSTLKIQRTQQEDSAVYLCASSGGLAGVEQYFGPGTRLTVT.

This chain uses TRBV21-1 with TRBJ2-7; TRBD2 is taken as the D call from the table, unchecked against the DNA. TRBV21-1 is described as a pseudogene. The CDR3 totals 15 residues. In nucleotides, the CDR3 is TGTGCCAGCAAACTAGCGGGAGGGATCGTCCACGAGCAGTACTTC. Translation gives CASKLAGGIVHEQYF.

A single count supports this clone. The V gene is TRBV28, the J gene TRBJ1-4; weak D call: TRBD1 (6 bases). The CDR3 is 16 residues long. Trimming took off 8 bases at V and 4 bases at J, with 20 bases between the two ends. Germline V lookup: CDR1 MDHEN, CDR2 SYDVKM. In DNA, the CDR3 is TGTGCCAGCGGATTTAAGCAAGGACAGCTTAATGAAAAACTGTTTTTT. Translation gives CASGFKQGQLNEKLFF.

The V call is TRBV5-1, the J call TRBJ2-5; D is uncertain. Between the trimmed V and J ends, which lost 0 bases and 5 bases, there was a span of 5 bases. This CDR3 has 12 amino acids. The germline V gene has CDR1 SGHRS and CDR2 YFSETQ. This chain's CDR3 is CASSLARETQYF. For the CDR3, the DNA is TGCGCCAGCAGCTTGGCTCGGGAGACCCAGTACTTC.

This chain joins TRBV5-1 and TRBJ2-4, with D perhaps matching TRBD2 (6 bases). V dropped 0 bases and J dropped 3 bases, with 13 bases sitting between them. Germline CDR1 is SGHRS and CDR2 is YFSETQ. The CDR3 covers 16 residues. CDR3 sequence reads: CASSLARGFDKNIQYF. The CDR3 DNA reads TGCGCCAGCAGCTTGGCTCGGGGGTTTGACAAAAACATTCAGTACTTC.

The chain links TRBV18 to TRBJ2-7; 7 bases agree with TRBD1. J was trimmed by 5 bases and V by 3 bases; bases with no gene match: 10. The CDR3 has 15 amino acids. Germline CDR1 and CDR2: KGHSH and LQKENI. In nucleotides, the CDR3 is TGTGCCAGCTCACCCCCGACAGGGCTGAGGAACGAGCAGTACTTC. Its translation: CASSPPTGLRNEQYF.

Note on this clone: The germline gene is not matched at one end of the junction; a read error may be the cause. The genes are TRBV5-1 and TRBJ2-7; 10 bases agree with TRBD2. The CDR3 length is 12 residues. Germline lookup yields CDR1 SGHRS and CDR2 YFSETQ. CDR3 DNA sequence: TGCGCCAGCAGCTCCTCTAGCGGGAGCTCTTCCTTC. It translates to CASSSSSGSSSF.

This clone has a handful of counts. The junction departs from germline at one end; a sequencing error may be responsible. The chain has TRBV7-7 and TRBJ2-5, with 8 positions matching TRBD2. This CDR3 spans 14 amino acids. Germline loops: CDR1 SSHAT, CDR2 FNYEAQ (reference sequence). The CDR3 protein is CASSPSGSWQTQYF. The CDR3 bases are TGTGCTAGCAGCCCGAGCGGGAGTTGGCAGACCCAGTACTTC. The complete variable domain, with remaining parts taken from reference TRBV7-7 and TRBJ2-5, reads GAGVSQSPRYKVTKRGQDVTLRCDPISSHATLYWYQQALGQGPEFLTYFNYEAQPDKSGLPSDRFSAERPEGSISTLTIQRTEQRDSAMYRCASSPSGSWQTQYFGPGTRLLVL.

The V call is TRBV12-3 or TRBV12-4, the J call TRBJ1-1; 7 bases match TRBD1. The CDR3 has 13 residues. V trimming: 2 bases; J trimming: 9 bases; junction bases outside the gene matches: 6. The CDR3 DNA reads as TGTGCCAGCAGTTTAAGGGACAGAGACCAAGCTTTCTTT. Protein product: CASSLRDRDQAFF.

The chain uses TRBV2 and TRBJ1-5, with D possibly being TRBD1 (5 bases). The CDR3 contains 13 residues. The V and J ends lost 4 bases and 9 bases respectively, with 13 bases between them. Germline V lookup: CDR1 SNHLY, CDR2 FYNNEI. The CDR3 loop reads CASSVQGVPPQHF. DNA of the CDR3: TGTGCCAGCAGTGTCCAGGGTGTCCCGCCCCAGCATTTT.

In its sample, this clone was seen a few times. The chain recombines TRBV21-1 with TRBJ2-3; the table's D gene call, TRBD1, was not cross checked with the DNA. TRBV21-1 is deemed a pseudogene. The CDR3 has 16 residues. CDR3 bases: TGTGCCAGCAGCAGCAGGACAGGGGGTGAAACAGATACGCAGTATTTT. It encodes CASSSRTGGETDTQYF.

This clone appeared a few times. The V gene is TRBV30, the J gene TRBJ1-1, with TRBD1 as a possible D gene (5 bases). The CDR3 covers 12 residues. Trimming cost V 5 bases and J 5 bases, with 12 bases left between them. The V gene's germline CDR1 is GTSNPN and CDR2 SVGIG (reference sequence). CDR3 in amino acids: CAWDPRGTEAFF. CDR3 sequence (DNA): TGTGCCTGGGACCCCCGGGGGACTGAAGCTTTCTTT.

The chain couples TRBV15 to TRBJ2-7, with TRBD1 matching 9 bases. The CDR3 loop spans 15 amino acids. The V gene's germline CDR1 is LNHNV and CDR2 YYDKDF (reference sequence). V gave up 1 base and J gave up 5 bases; unmatched junction bases: 6. In nucleotides, the CDR3 is TGTGCCACCAGCAGAGGGGACAGGGTTTCAAACGAGCAGTACTTC. Amino acids: CATSRGDRVSNEQYF.

This clone was detected once. The CDR3 loop reads CASSLQTGATDTQYF. CDR3 coding DNA: TGTGCCAGCAGCTTACAGACAGGGGCCACAGATACGCAGTATTTT. The chain links TRBV11-3 to TRBJ2-3; 8 positions agree with TRBD1. Germline CDR1 and CDR2: SGHNT and YENEEA. Losses at the gene ends were 2 bases for V and 2 bases for J; bases not matched to a gene: 3. This CDR3 region has 15 residues.

The chain links TRBV12-3 or TRBV12-4 to TRBJ2-2; TRBD2 matches 10 bases. The junction had 1 base not matched to a gene; V was cut back by 6 bases and J by 6 bases. CDR3 length equals 13 residues. The CDR3 loop reads CASSLAGAGELFF. CDR3 nucleotide sequence: TGTGCCAGCAGCCTAGCGGGAGCCGGGGAGCTGTTTTTT.

The V gene is TRBV30, the J gene TRBJ2-1; D may be TRBD2 (5 bases). Germline lookup yields CDR1 GTSNPN and CDR2 SVGIG (reference sequence). The CDR3 has 13 residues. V lost 1 base, J lost 7 bases, and 11 bases lay in between. The CDR3 DNA follows: TGTGCCTGGAGTGCGTCCGGAGGAAATGAGCAGTTCTTC. Translated: CAWSASGGNEQFF.

The chain couples TRBV11-3 to TRBJ2-1; D gene unclear. This CDR3 comprises 14 residues. Germline CDR1 and CDR2: SGHNT and YENEEA. The V end was cut by 2 bases, the J end by 9 bases, with 14 bases between. CDR3 coding DNA: TGTGCCAGCAGCTTAACCCGAGGAGCTGTTGAGCAGTTCTTC. Encoded protein: CASSLTRGAVEQFF.

The chain uses TRBV30 and TRBJ2-7, with 7 positions matching TRBD2. Germline V gene lookup returns CDR1 GTSNPN and CDR2 SVGIG (reference sequence). V dropped 5 bases and J dropped 3; count of bases not matched to a gene: 10. This CDR3 has 14 residues. The CDR3 DNA reads as TGTGCCTGGGAAGAAGGAGGCGGGAGCTACGAGCAGTACTTC. Its protein is CAWEEGGGSYEQYF.

CDR3 DNA sequence: TGTGCCAGCTCACACGGACAGGGTGGGAACTATGGCTACACCTTC. It codes for CASSHGQGGNYGYTF. This rearrangement joins TRBV18 to TRBJ1-2, with 8 nucleotides matching TRBD1. CDR3 size: 15 residues. Per germline, CDR1 KGHSH and CDR2 LQKENI. The ends lost 4 bases at V and 2 bases at J; junction bases unmatched: 6.

This rearrangement joins TRBV29-1 to TRBJ2-3, with 7 bases aligning to TRBD1. In germline, CDR1 is SQVTM, CDR2 ANQGSEA. V lost 3 bases and J lost 4; bases outside the gene matches: 10. The CDR3 length is 15 residues. The CDR3 loop reads CSVEEDRIRADTQYF. The CDR3 nucleotides are TGCAGCGTTGAGGAGGACAGGATCAGAGCAGATACGCAGTATTTT.

The V and J genes are TRBV6-2 or TRBV6-3 and TRBJ1-2; D remains ambiguous. Germline-derived CDR1 and CDR2 are MNHEY and SVGEGT. The CDR3 length is 12 residues. The V gene lost 5 bases and the J gene lost 8 bases, with 12 bases spanning the gap. The CDR3 DNA is TGTGCCAGCAGTGAGGCCGTTGGCGGCTACACCTTC. It specifies CASSEAVGGYTF.

This clone occurred once. The V gene is TRBV2, the J gene TRBJ1-1, with 8 bases fitting TRBD1. Per germline, CDR1 SNHLY and CDR2 FYNNEI. With 8 bases clipped from V and 5 bases from J, the junction kept 10 bases outside the gene matches. This CDR3 spans 14 amino acids. The DNA of the CDR3 is TGTGCCAGCGCTTTTCGGACAGGGTTGACTGAAGCTTTCTTT. Its translation is CASAFRTGLTEAFF.

The V gene is TRBV6-2 or TRBV6-3, the J gene TRBJ2-5; 7 nucleotides align to TRBD2. J lost 2 bases, V lost 5 bases, and 14 bases had no gene match. Germline CDR1 MNHEY, CDR2 SVGEGT. The CDR3 runs 17 residues. Here the CDR3 reads CASSTRTRGLPQETQYF. In nucleotides, the CDR3 is TGTGCCAGCAGTACCCGGACTAGAGGGCTCCCTCAAGAGACCCAGTACTTC.

J is TRBJ2-1 and V is TRBV6-5; D call uncertain. The CDR3 runs to 13 residues. The germline V gene has CDR1 MNHEY and CDR2 SVGAGI. Trimming removed 5 bases at V and 8 bases at J, with 13 bases between. The CDR3 DNA is TGTGCCAGCAGTCCAGACTGGCTTTATGAGCAGTTCTTC. Translation: CASSPDWLYEQFF.

The count of this clone is one. The J gene is TRBJ2-1, the V gene TRBV4-3; 11 bases are a match to TRBD2. The V gene's germline CDR1 is LGHNA and CDR2 YSLEER. V shed 2 bases and J 9 bases; nucleotides not matched to a gene: 6. The CDR3 contains 15 residues. The CDR3 protein is CASSQRILAGAEQFF. The CDR3 nucleotides read TGCGCCAGCAGCCAACGAATACTAGCGGGAGCTGAGCAGTTCTTC.

The chain has TRBV4-2 and TRBJ2-3; tentative D call: TRBD1 (5 bases). Germline loops: CDR1 LGHNA, CDR2 YNFKEQ. Trimming took off 0 bases at V and 0 bases at J, with 13 bases between the two ends. The CDR3 consists of 17 residues. CDR3 DNA sequence: TGTGCCAGCAGCCAAGATCCCACAGGCGCTAGCACAGATACGCAGTATTTT. It codes for CASSQDPTGASTDTQYF.